This T cell receptor beta chain is from a study of early T cells in non-severe SARS-CoV-2 infection. Study as a whole: Unsorted whole-blood RNA was sequenced in bulk, leaving chains unpaired. Study results and caveats: Anti-spike CD8 responses were favored by VDJdb matching, which missed private and CD4 specificities.

This clonotype was seen only once. Its antigen is not known. Germline V gene lookup returns CDR1 MNHEY and CDR2 SVGAGI. This CDR3 has 15 amino acids. V was shortened by 2 bases and J by 2 bases, with 13 bases between the two germline ends. cDNA molecules, individually, were tagged with unique molecular identifiers. TCRdb redid the calling of the 5' RACE reads with MiXCR, one entry per CDR3 protein. The repertoire holds 70,000 to 75,000 distinct CDR3 sequences, with roughly 15% as singletons. The sequence came from an adult who was a healthcare worker with PCR-confirmed SARS-CoV-2 infection or an uninfected control (not recorded which). The chain is built from TRBV6-5 and TRBJ2-7; D perhaps matches TRBD2 (6 bases). Material for sequencing was whole blood. CDR3 in DNA: TGTGCCAGCAGTTACGGGGGGACTCAGCCCTACGAGCAGTACTTC. It codes for CASSYGGTQPYEQYF.